This is a list of T cell receptor beta chains from one sample in a study of cytomegalovirus exposure and HLA in healthy donors. This table comes from immunoSEQ multiplex PCR, and its TCRdb copy is limited to in-frame clones, with some not included. Here the sample spans some 160,000 clones, around four fifths being singletons. The sample was PBMCs. The receptors shown here come from a boy younger than 10 in good health and CMV-seronegative. The CDR3 runs from the conserved cysteine through the conserved F or W. The order of the fields is J gene, clone size, V gene, D gene, CDR3 protein, CDR3 DNA. D genes are given only for firm matches. The size field is filled for only some rows; it gives once, few, many or a size class.

TRBJ2-5	NA	TRBV11-3	NA	CASSLRGQETQYF	TGTGCCAGCAGCTTAAGGGGACAAGAGACCCAGTACTTC
TRBJ2-3	NA	TRBV6-5	NA	CASSYGQITDTQYF	TGTGCCAGCAGTTACGGGCAAATCACAGATACGCAGTATTTT
TRBJ2-2	once	TRBV19	NA	CASSIHTTTGELFF	TGTGCCAGTAGTATACACACAACCACCGGGGAGCTGTTTTTT
TRBJ1-4	NA	TRBV4-2	NA	CASSQALNIRGGEKLFF	TGTGCCAGCAGCCAAGCTTTAAACATCCGCGGGGGTGAAAAACTGTTTTTT
TRBJ1-6	NA	TRBV5-8	NA	CASSRTTTGDNSPLHF	TGTGCCAGCAGCCGGACGACCACAGGTGACAATTCACCCCTCCACTTT
TRBJ2-7	NA	TRBV4-1	NA	CASSEATGNLYEQYF	TGCGCCAGCAGCGAAGCTACAGGGAACCTTTACGAGCAGTACTTC
TRBJ1-5	once	TRBV5-6	TRBD1	CASSLGGGQAKLQPQHF	TGTGCCAGCAGCCTTGGGGGAGGACAGGCAAAATTGCAGCCCCAGCATTTT
TRBJ2-5	NA	TRBV2	NA	CASSDTGDSFYF	TGTGCCAGCAGTGACACGGGGGACAGTTTTTACTTC
TRBJ2-4	NA	TRBV28	NA	CASSLLSWRENGKNIQYF	TGTGCCAGCAGTTTATTGAGTTGGCGAGAAAACGGGAAAAACATTCAGTACTTC
TRBJ2-1	few	TRBV10-3	NA	CAISDEGRVVNEQFF	TGTGCCATCAGTGATGAGGGTAGAGTCGTGAATGAGCAGTTCTTC
TRBJ2-2	NA	TRBV9	NA	CASSAGEGWTGELFF	TGTGCCAGCAGCGCCGGGGAAGGTTGGACCGGGGAGCTGTTTTTT
TRBJ2-3	NA	TRBV25-1	TRBD1	CASSEYRDRADTQYF	TGTGCCAGCAGTGAATATAGGGACAGGGCAGATACGCAGTATTTT
TRBJ2-2	NA	TRBV11-3	NA	CASSLSRYTGELFF	TGTGCCAGCAGCTTGAGCAGGTACACCGGGGAGCTGTTTTTT
TRBJ2-2	few	TRBV5-6	TRBD2	CASSLGLLAGVPGELFF	TGTGCCAGCAGCTTGGGGTTACTAGCGGGAGTTCCCGGGGAGCTGTTTTTT
TRBJ2-7	NA	TRBV28	NA	CASSLGQIPYEQYF	TGTGCCAGCAGTTTAGGCCAGATTCCCTACGAGCAGTACTTC
TRBJ1-6	NA	TRBV30	NA	CAWRTAYNSPLHF	TGTGCCTGGAGGACAGCCTATAATTCACCCCTCCACTTT
TRBJ1-1	few	TRBV7-8	NA	CASSLRGGTTEAFF	TGTGCCAGCAGCTTGAGGGGAGGTACCACTGAAGCTTTCTTT
TRBJ1-4	NA	TRBV7-9	NA	CASSLGEGATNEKLFF	TGTGCCAGCAGCCTAGGGGAGGGAGCAACTAATGAAAAACTGTTTTTT
TRBJ2-1	NA	TRBV11-2	NA	CASSLDGRKINEQFF	TGTGCCAGCAGCTTAGATGGCAGAAAGATCAATGAGCAGTTCTTC
TRBJ2-6	NA	TRBV6-4	NA	CASSEGGGANVLTF	TGTGCCAGCAGTGAGGGGGGTGGGGCCAACGTCCTGACTTTC
TRBJ2-2	NA	TRBV4-2	NA	CASSQAFGPWTENTGELFF	TGTGCCAGCAGCCAAGCCTTTGGGCCCTGGACAGAGAACACCGGGGAGCTGTTTTTT
TRBJ2-6	NA	TRBV27	TRBD1	CPRGPSGANVLTF	TGTCCCAGGGGGCCGTCTGGGGCCAACGTCCTGACTTTC
TRBJ1-1	NA	TRBV18	TRBD1	CASSPMDRGVDTEAFF	TGTGCCAGCTCACCGATGGACAGGGGGGTGGACACTGAAGCTTTCTTT
TRBJ2-1	NA	TRBV25-1	TRBD1	CASSGTGRYNEQFF	TGTGCCAGCAGTGGGACAGGGCGCTACAATGAGCAGTTCTTC
TRBJ2-1	NA	TRBV10-1	NA	CASSESRGNNEQFF	TGCGCCAGCAGTGAGTCAAGGGGGAACAATGAGCAGTTCTTC
TRBJ2-7	NA	TRBV2	TRBD2	CASSEVAGGAYEQYF	TGTGCCAGCAGTGAAGTAGCGGGAGGAGCCTACGAGCAGTACTTC
TRBJ2-7	NA	TRBV7-3	NA	CASSLIAGNEQYF	TGTGCCAGCAGCTTAATTGCCGGGAACGAGCAGTACTTC
TRBJ2-2	NA	TRBV4-2	NA	CASSQDQGPGELFF	TGTGCCAGCAGCCAAGATCAGGGCCCCGGGGAGCTGTTTTTT
TRBJ1-3	NA	TRBV19	TRBD1	CASSTRDRGASSGNTIYF	TGTGCCAGTAGTACCCGGGACAGGGGAGCCTCCTCTGGAAACACCATATATTTT